Each of the 28 T cell receptor beta chains below was sequenced from the same sample in a study of blood T cells in healthy people across ages (dated by TCRdb to about 2015). Libraries were constructed by 5' RACE. These reads were obtained on an Illumina HiSeq 2500. A second PCR of about 7 to 12 cycles was run with a J-beta primer mix and a sample-barcoded 5' primer. Through fastp at Q25 and MiXCR, TCRdb rebuilt clones from the public reads, retaining in-frame beta chains. Entries are consolidated by CDR3 protein sequence, retaining the most common genes and DNA. Here the sample has 700,000 to 900,000 distinct CDR3 sequences; about 48% occur a single time. The leading ten clones occupy approximately 41% of the sample. The sequenced material came from blood. The receptors were gathered from a man at least 80 years old in good health.

About this clonotype: Its ends do not fully match the called genes, so a read error is possible. This sequence joins TRBV14 and TRBJ2-7, with TRBD2 matching 11 bases. The J call may be mistaken, given a closer DNA end match to TRBJ2-5. The germline gives CDR1 SGHDN, CDR2 FVKESK. The CDR3 consists of 16 residues. The CDR3 loop is CVSSQGPGLAEETQYF. The CDR3 DNA follows: TGTGTCAGCAGCCAAGGGCCGGGACTAGCGGAAGAGACCCAGTACTTC.

This clonotype was picked up one time. This chain joins TRBV30 and TRBJ1-1; 7 positions match TRBD1. The germline CDR1 and CDR2 sequences are GTSNPN and SVGIG (reference sequence). The CDR3 runs to 15 residues. J was trimmed by 2 bases and V by 0 bases; bases with no gene match: 6. The DNA for the CDR3 is TGTGCCTGGAGTGTAAGAACAGGGGCAAACACTGAAGCTTTCTTT. Its translation: CAWSVRTGANTEAFF.

The rearrangement links TRBV10-3 to TRBJ2-7; no clear D gene. V shed 6 bases and J shed 7 bases, with 13 bases lying between them. The length of the CDR3 is 12 residues. Germline V gene data show CDR1 as ENHRY and CDR2 as SYGVKD. Here the CDR3 reads CAIRDHSREQYF. The CDR3 DNA reads TGTGCCATCAGGGACCACTCTAGGGAGCAGTACTTC.

This clonotype showed up just a few times. The V call is TRBV27, the J call TRBJ2-6, with D perhaps TRBD1 or TRBD2 (5 bases each). V was cut by 8 bases and J by 2 bases, with 13 bases left in between. Germline-derived CDR1 and CDR2 are MNHEY and SMNVEV (reference sequence). The CDR3 extends over 15 amino acids. CDR3 coding DNA: TGTGCCAGCCGCCCCTGGGGGACTGGGGCCAACGTCCTGACTTTC. Amino acid sequence: CASRPWGTGANVLTF.

The J gene is TRBJ2-7, the V gene TRBV12-3 or TRBV12-4; TRBD2 matches 10 bases. The CDR3 totals 14 residues. Unmatched junction bases numbered 11, after V lost 5 bases and J lost 10 bases. The CDR3 loop is CASSASGRGVDQYF. In DNA form, the CDR3 reads TGTGCCAGCAGTGCCAGCGGGAGGGGGGTTGACCAGTACTTC.

The chain is built from TRBV6-6 and TRBJ2-3; D is possibly TRBD1 (6 bases). CDR3 size: 14 residues. V was cut by 6 bases and J by 8 bases, with 18 bases left in between. Germline V gene sequence: CDR1 MNHNY, CDR2 SVGAGI (reference sequence). The CDR3 region is CASRQRQAEGTQYF. CDR3 nucleotide sequence: TGTGCCAGCAGACAAAGACAGGCTGAGGGTACGCAGTATTTT.

This chain links TRBV6-1 with TRBJ2-5; D is unclear. With 10 bases removed from V and 3 bases from J, the gap between germline ends came to 21 bases. This CDR3 is 15 amino acids long. Germline CDR1 and CDR2: MNHNS and SASEGT. CDR3 residues: CATRGKGWVEETQYF. The CDR3 coding sequence is TGTGCCACCAGAGGAAAGGGTTGGGTCGAAGAGACCCAGTACTTC.

The rearrangement links TRBV29-1 to TRBJ2-3; 13 positions agree with TRBD2. J was trimmed by 3 bases and V by 7 bases; bases with no gene match: 7. CDR3 length: 15 amino acids. Per the germline V gene, CDR1 is SQVTM and CDR2 is ANQGSEA. The CDR3 region has the DNA TGCAGCGGGATGGGACTAGCGGGACCTACAGATACGCAGTATTTT. This codes for CSGMGLAGPTDTQYF.

The chain is built from TRBV10-3 and TRBJ2-3; 9 bases are a match to TRBD1. V gave up 6 bases and J gave up 2 bases; unmatched junction bases: 9. The CDR3 spans 16 residues. Germline V gene sequence: CDR1 ENHRY, CDR2 SYGVKD. CDR3 DNA sequence: TGTGCCATCAGCGCAAGGACAGGGGAAACCACAGATACGCAGTATTTT. It specifies CAISARTGETTDTQYF.

V usage is TRBV2 and J usage is TRBJ1-1; TRBD1 agrees at 10 bases. The CDR3 totals 15 residues. The germline gives CDR1 SNHLY, CDR2 FYNNEI. Trimming at V came to 0 bases and at J to 3 bases, leaving 1 base not matched to a gene. The CDR3 region is CASSEAGTGDTEAFF. The CDR3 DNA sequence: TGTGCCAGCAGTGAAGCCGGGACAGGGGACACTGAAGCTTTCTTT.

CDR3 sequence (DNA): TGTGCCATCAAAGCGACTAGCGGGAACGGCGAGCAGTACTTC. It is translated as CAIKATSGNGEQYF. V gene TRBV10-3 combines with J gene TRBJ2-7, with TRBD2 identical over 11 bases. Per the germline V gene, CDR1 is ENHRY and CDR2 is SYGVKD. V dropped 7 bases and J dropped 6; count of bases not matched to a gene: 8. CDR3 length equals 14 residues.

A remark on this clonotype: The junction does not match germline at one end; this may be a read error. The rearrangement links TRBV12-3 or TRBV12-4 to TRBJ2-7, with TRBD2 identical over 9 bases. The DNA end favors TRBJ2-5, so the J call may be wrong. The CDR3 is 16 residues long. DNA of the CDR3: TGTGCCAGGAGTTTTGGCGGGAGGGCCGGGTCGGAGACCCAGTACTTC. This sequence encodes CARSFGGRAGSETQYF.

The V call is TRBV20-1, the J call TRBJ2-5, with D possibly TRBD2 on 5 matching bases. Trimming took 2 bases from V and 4 from J, leaving 14 bases between them. This CDR3 region has 14 residues. Germline CDR1 and CDR2: DFQATT and SNEGSKA (reference sequence). For the CDR3, the DNA is TGCAGTGCTAGACTTCCTGGAGGTGGAGAGACCCAGTACTTC. The encoded protein is CSARLPGGGETQYF.

CDR3 in amino acids: CSARVVTRAYEQYF. The CDR3 nucleotides are TGCAGTGCTAGAGTCGTGACTAGGGCCTACGAGCAGTACTTC. The chain couples TRBV20-1 to TRBJ2-7, with D perhaps TRBD2 (6 bases). This CDR3 comprises 14 residues. V gave up 1 base and J gave up 2 bases, with 12 bases separating them. From germline, CDR1 is DFQATT and CDR2 SNEGSKA (reference sequence).

This clonotype was seen only a few times. This sequence joins TRBV20-1 and TRBJ2-6; TRBD1 matches at 7 bases. The CDR3 is made up of 16 amino acids. V lost 3 bases to trimming and J lost 0 bases; unmatched junction nucleotides: 5. Per the germline V gene, CDR1 is DFQATT and CDR2 is SNEGSKA (reference sequence). DNA of the CDR3: TGCAGTGCTAGGACAGGGACAGCCTCTGGGGCCAACGTCCTGACTTTC. Its translation: CSARTGTASGANVLTF.

This chain links TRBV27 with TRBJ2-1; the D gene is possibly TRBD1 (5 bases). This CDR3 has 11 residues. V was pared by 8 bases and J by 6 bases, with 8 bases between. CDR1 MNHEY and CDR2 SMNVEV come from the germline V gene (reference sequence). Here the CDR3 reads CASGAFNEQFF. CDR3 nucleotide sequence: TGTGCCAGCGGGGCGTTCAATGAGCAGTTCTTC.

The chain has TRBV7-6 and TRBJ2-1; D perhaps matches TRBD1 (6 bases). The V and J ends lost 5 bases and 4 bases respectively, with 18 bases between them. From germline, CDR1 is SGHVS and CDR2 FNYEAQ. This CDR3 has 16 amino acids. The CDR3 loop is CASSQTTGLGYNEQFF. CDR3 bases: TGTGCCAGCAGCCAGACCACAGGGCTGGGATACAATGAGCAGTTCTTC. Full variable domain (rest looked up from reference TRBV7-6 and TRBJ2-1): GAGVSQSPRYKVTKRGQDVALRCDPISGHVSLYWYRQALGQGPEFLTYFNYEAQQDKSGLPNDRFSAERPEGSISTLTIQRTEQRDSAMYRCASSQTTGLGYNEQFFGPGTRLTVL.

The chain has TRBV29-1 and TRBJ1-1; weak D call: TRBD1 (5 bases). V was trimmed by 7 bases and J by 0 bases, leaving 15 bases between them. CDR1 is SQVTM and CDR2 is ANQGSEA in the germline V gene. The length of the CDR3 is 14 residues. In nucleotides, the CDR3 is TGCAGCGGAAAGGGACCCCTCATGAACACTGAAGCTTTCTTT. Amino acid sequence: CSGKGPLMNTEAFF.

The gene calls are TRBV6-5 and TRBJ1-6; D may be TRBD1 (5 bases). This CDR3 has 14 amino acids. Germline CDR1 MNHEY, CDR2 SVGAGI. V was cut by 2 bases and J by 9 bases, with 11 bases left in between. CDR3 region: CASSYGVQGSPLHF. As DNA, the CDR3 is TGTGCCAGCAGTTACGGGGTGCAGGGTTCACCCCTCCACTTT.

In this sample, this clonotype turned up a few times. The chain recombines TRBV28 with TRBJ2-5, with D possibly TRBD2 on 5 matching bases. Per germline, CDR1 MDHEN and CDR2 SYDVKM. The CDR3 length is 15 residues. Trimming pared 5 bases from V and 6 bases from J, leaving 19 bases between. CDR3 DNA: TGTGCCAGCAGTAAAAGGGCCGGGATAGTAAAGACCCAGTACTTC. Translation: CASSKRAGIVKTQYF.

V is TRBV12-3 or TRBV12-4 and J is TRBJ2-4, with 8 bases lining up with TRBD2. The CDR3 sequence is 14 residues long. The ends lost 3 bases at V and 5 bases at J; junction bases unmatched: 3. The CDR3 DNA is TGTGCCAGCAGTTTCTCCGGGGGGGAAAACATTCAGTACTTC. It is translated as CASSFSGGENIQYF.

There are a few counts of this clonotype. The CDR3 sequence is CASSITGYNEQFF. CDR3 nucleotide sequence: TGTGCCAGCAGTATCACAGGGTACAATGAGCAGTTCTTC. The V call is TRBV2, the J call TRBJ2-1; TRBD1 might be the D (6 bases). Trimming took off 5 bases at V and 4 bases at J, with 9 bases between the two ends. This CDR3 region has 13 residues. CDR1 is SNHLY and CDR2 is FYNNEI in the germline V gene.

The gene calls are TRBV12-3 or TRBV12-4 and TRBJ2-5; 10 bases map to TRBD1. The end of the DNA is better explained by TRBJ2-7, so the J call may be wrong. This CDR3 spans 14 amino acids. CDR3 region: CASSNDRGPYEQYF. Written as DNA, the CDR3 is TGTGCCAGCAGTAACGACAGGGGGCCCTACGAGCAGTACTTC.

The sample holds a few counts of this clonotype. In DNA, the CDR3 is TGTGCCAGCAGCTTCCAGGGAAGGGAGACCCAGTACTTC. It yields the protein CASSFQGRETQYF. V is TRBV7-2 and J is TRBJ2-5; possibly TRBD1 for D (5 bases). V was clipped by 3 bases and J by 5 bases, with 10 bases between them. CDR1 is SGHTA and CDR2 is FQGNSA in the germline V gene. The CDR3 covers 13 residues.

V and J are TRBV10-3 and TRBJ2-7; the D gene is possibly TRBD1 (6 bases). CDR1 is ENHRY, CDR2 SYGVKD, per germline. Trimming removed 7 bases at V and 2 bases at J, with 15 bases between. The CDR3 is made up of 14 amino acids. CDR3 residues: CAIIDQGLPYEQYF. The CDR3 region has the DNA TGTGCCATCATTGATCAGGGGCTCCCCTACGAGCAGTACTTC.

The chain couples TRBV18 to TRBJ2-1, with a possible D match to TRBD1 (5 bases). CDR3 size: 14 residues. V was shortened by 0 bases and J by 9 bases, with 12 bases between the two germline ends. The germline V gene encodes CDR1 KGHSH and CDR2 LQKENI. The CDR3: CASSPPEGVGEQFF. DNA for the CDR3: TGTGCCAGCTCACCACCGGAAGGGGTAGGTGAGCAGTTCTTC.

This chain joins TRBV7-2 and TRBJ2-6; no firm D call. V was clipped by 4 bases and J by 4 bases, with 8 bases between them. Germline V lookup: CDR1 SGHTA, CDR2 FQGNSA. This CDR3 contains 14 residues. The DNA of the CDR3 is TGTGCCAGCAGCTCCACATACGGGGCCAACGTCCTGACTTTC. This codes for CASSSTYGANVLTF.

The rearrangement links TRBV5-1 to TRBJ1-1; tentatively, D is TRBD1 (5 bases). V lost 4 bases, J lost 1 base, and 8 bases lay in between. The V gene's germline CDR1 is SGHRS and CDR2 YFSETQ. CDR3 length: 13 residues. DNA for the CDR3: TGCGCCAGCAGCAGGACATCGAACACTGAAGCTTTCTTT. Translated: CASSRTSNTEAFF.